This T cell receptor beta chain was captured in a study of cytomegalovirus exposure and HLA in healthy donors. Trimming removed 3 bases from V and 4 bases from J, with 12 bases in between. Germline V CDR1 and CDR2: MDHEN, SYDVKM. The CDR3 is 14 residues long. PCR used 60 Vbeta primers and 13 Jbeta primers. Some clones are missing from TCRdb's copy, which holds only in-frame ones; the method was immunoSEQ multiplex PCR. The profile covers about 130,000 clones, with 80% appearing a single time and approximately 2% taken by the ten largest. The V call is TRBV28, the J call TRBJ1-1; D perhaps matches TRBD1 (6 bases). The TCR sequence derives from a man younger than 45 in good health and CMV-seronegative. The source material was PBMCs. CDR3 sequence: CASSFRGGFTEAFF. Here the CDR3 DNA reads TGTGCCAGCAGTTTCAGGGGTGGCTTCACTGAAGCTTTCTTT.